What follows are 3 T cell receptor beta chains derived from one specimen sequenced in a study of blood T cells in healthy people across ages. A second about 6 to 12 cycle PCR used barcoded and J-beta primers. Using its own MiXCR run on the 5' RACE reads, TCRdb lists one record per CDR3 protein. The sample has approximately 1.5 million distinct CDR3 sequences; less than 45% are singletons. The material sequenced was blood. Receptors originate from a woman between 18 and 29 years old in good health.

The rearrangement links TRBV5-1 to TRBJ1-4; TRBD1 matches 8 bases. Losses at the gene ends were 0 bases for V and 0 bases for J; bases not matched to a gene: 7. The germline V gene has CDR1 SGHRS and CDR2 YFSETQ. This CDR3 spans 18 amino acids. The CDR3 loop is CASSLASGGWATNEKLFF. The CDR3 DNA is TGCGCCAGCAGCTTGGCCTCAGGGGGCTGGGCAACTAATGAAAAACTGTTTTTT.

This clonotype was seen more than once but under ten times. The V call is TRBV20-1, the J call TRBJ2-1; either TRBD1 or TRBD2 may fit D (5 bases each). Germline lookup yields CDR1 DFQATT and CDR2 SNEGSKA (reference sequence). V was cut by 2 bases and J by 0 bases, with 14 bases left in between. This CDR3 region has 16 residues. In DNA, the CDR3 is TGCAGTGCTAGATATCCTTGGGGGAGCTCCTACAATGAGCAGTTCTTC. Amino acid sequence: CSARYPWGSSYNEQFF.

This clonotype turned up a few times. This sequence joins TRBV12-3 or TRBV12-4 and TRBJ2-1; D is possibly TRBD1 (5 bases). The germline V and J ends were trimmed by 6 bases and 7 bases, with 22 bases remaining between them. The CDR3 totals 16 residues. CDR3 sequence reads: CASSSNRNLGWNEQFF. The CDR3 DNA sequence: TGTGCCAGCAGCAGCAACAGGAATCTTGGTTGGAATGAGCAGTTCTTC.